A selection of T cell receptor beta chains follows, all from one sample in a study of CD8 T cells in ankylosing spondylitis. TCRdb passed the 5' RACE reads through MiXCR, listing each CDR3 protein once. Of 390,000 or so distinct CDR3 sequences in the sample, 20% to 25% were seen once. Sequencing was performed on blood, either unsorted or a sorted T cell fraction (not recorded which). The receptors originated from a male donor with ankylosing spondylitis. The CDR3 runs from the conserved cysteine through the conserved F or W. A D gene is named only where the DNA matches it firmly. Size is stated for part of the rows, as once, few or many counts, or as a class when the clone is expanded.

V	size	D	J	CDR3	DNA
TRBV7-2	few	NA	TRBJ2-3	CASSYFGVPNPPDTQYF	TGTGCCAGCAGCTACTTTGGGGTCCCGAACCCCCCAGATACGCAGTATTTT
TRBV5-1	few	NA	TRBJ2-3	CASSDAGPDTQYF	TGCGCCAGCAGCGATGCAGGGCCAGATACGCAGTATTTT
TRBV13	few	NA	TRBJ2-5	CASSYNRQTQYF	TGTGCCAGCAGCTACAATAGACAGACCCAGTACTTC
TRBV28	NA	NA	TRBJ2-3	CASSPTASDTQYF	TGTGCCAGCAGCCCAACCGCCTCAGATACGCAGTATTTT
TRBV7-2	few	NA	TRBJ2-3	CASSSRPGPTDTQYF	TGTGCCAGCAGCTCACGCCCAGGACCCACAGATACGCAGTATTTT
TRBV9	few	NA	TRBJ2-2	CASSVGHGTNTGELFF	TGTGCCAGCAGCGTGGGGCACGGAACGAACACCGGGGAGCTGTTTTTT
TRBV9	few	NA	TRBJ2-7	CASSETGTPDYEQYF	TGTGCCAGCAGCGAAACCGGGACCCCGGACTACGAGCAGTACTTC
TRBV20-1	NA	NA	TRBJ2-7	CSAGRNGHEQYF	TGCAGTGCTGGGAGGAACGGTCACGAGCAGTACTTC
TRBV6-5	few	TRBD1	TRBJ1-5	CASSYPGTGEGQPQHF	TGTGCCAGCAGTTACCCCGGGACAGGAGAGGGTCAGCCCCAGCATTTT
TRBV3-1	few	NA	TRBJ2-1	CASSQGGDFALSYNEQFF	TGTGCCAGCAGCCAAGGTGGAGACTTCGCCCTCTCCTACAATGAGCAGTTCTTC
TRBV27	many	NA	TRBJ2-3	CASSPSSFKDTQYF	TGTGCCAGCAGTCCATCCTCCTTTAAAGATACGCAGTATTTT
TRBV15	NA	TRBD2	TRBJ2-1	CATSRDRGRVNEQFF	TGTGCCACCAGCAGAGATCGCGGGAGGGTAAATGAGCAGTTCTTC
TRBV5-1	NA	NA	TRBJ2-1	CASSLRQINEQFF	TGCGCCAGCAGCTTGCGGCAGATCAATGAGCAGTTCTTC
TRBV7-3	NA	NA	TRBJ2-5	CASSSLGRGGTQYF	TGTGCCAGCAGCTCCTTAGGCAGGGGCGGGACCCAGTACTTC
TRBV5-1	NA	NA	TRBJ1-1	CASKEDGDTEAFF	TGCGCCAGCAAAGAGGATGGGGACACTGAAGCTTTCTTT
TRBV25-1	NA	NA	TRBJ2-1	CASSESWGNEQFF	TGTGCCAGCAGTGAATCTTGGGGGAATGAGCAGTTCTTC
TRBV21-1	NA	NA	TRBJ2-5	CASSKVRQEETQYF	TGTGCCAGCAGCAAAGTGAGGCAGGAAGAGACCCAGTACTTC
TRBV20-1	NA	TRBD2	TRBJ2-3	CSARASGRRDTQYF	TGCAGTGCTAGGGCTAGCGGGAGGCGGGATACGCAGTATTTT
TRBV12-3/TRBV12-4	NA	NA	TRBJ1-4	CASSLTSDEKLFF	TGTGCCAGCAGTTTAACGTCTGATGAAAAACTGTTTTTT
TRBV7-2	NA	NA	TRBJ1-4	CASSFSNFGTEKLFF	TGTGCCAGCAGCTTCTCGAACTTCGGGACAGAAAAACTGTTTTTT
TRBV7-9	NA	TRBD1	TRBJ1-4	CASSLGTGSNEKLFF	TGTGCCAGCAGCTTAGGGACAGGGAGTAATGAAAAACTGTTTTTT
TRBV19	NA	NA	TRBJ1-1	CASSRSEWTEAFF	TGTGCCAGTAGTAGATCGGAGTGGACTGAAGCTTTCTTT
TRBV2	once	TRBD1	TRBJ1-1	CASSVYRGPNTEAFF	TGTGCCAGCAGTGTCTACAGGGGGCCCAACACTGAAGCTTTCTTT
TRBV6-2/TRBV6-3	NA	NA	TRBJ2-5	CASTERPQETQYF	TGTGCCAGCACCGAGAGGCCTCAAGAGACCCAGTACTTC
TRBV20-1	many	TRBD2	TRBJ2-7	CSARDQSRGLAGGSEQYF	TGCAGTGCTAGAGATCAATCGAGGGGACTAGCGGGAGGTTCCGAGCAGTACTTC
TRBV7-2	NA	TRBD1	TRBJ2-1	CASSLDRPKQFF	TGTGCCAGCAGCTTGGACAGGCCCAAGCAGTTCTTC
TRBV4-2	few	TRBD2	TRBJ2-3	CASSPRDSSGVTDTQYF	TGTGCCAGCAGCCCGCGAGATTCTAGCGGAGTCACAGATACGCAGTATTTT
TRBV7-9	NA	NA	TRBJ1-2	CASSLPVLYGYTF	TGTGCCAGCAGTCTCCCGGTCCTCTATGGCTACACCTTC
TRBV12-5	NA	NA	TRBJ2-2	CASGLAINTGELFF	TGTGCTAGTGGTTTGGCCATAAACACCGGGGAGCTGTTTTTT
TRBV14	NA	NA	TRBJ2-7	CASSQDLSYEQYF	TGTGCCAGCAGCCAAGATCTAAGCTACGAGCAGTACTTC
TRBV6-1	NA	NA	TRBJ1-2	CASSEVRSSYGYTF	TGTGCCAGCAGTGAAGTCAGGTCCTCCTATGGCTACACCTTC
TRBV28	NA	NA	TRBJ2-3	CASSLPLANTDTQYF	TGTGCCAGCAGTTTGCCCCTAGCGAACACAGATACGCAGTATTTT
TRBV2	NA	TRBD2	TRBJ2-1	CASTKLLGGREREQFF	TGTGCCAGCACCAAACTTCTTGGCGGGAGGGAGCGTGAGCAGTTCTTC
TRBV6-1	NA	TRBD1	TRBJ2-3	CASKGPTGEPDTQYF	TGTGCCAGCAAGGGGCCGACAGGGGAGCCAGATACGCAGTATTTT
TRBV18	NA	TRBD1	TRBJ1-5	CASSPTGQGDQPQHF	TGTGCCAGCTCGCCCACCGGACAGGGGGATCAGCCCCAGCATTTT
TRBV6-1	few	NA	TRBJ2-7	CASSVSVASSYEQYF	TGTGCCAGCAGTGTTTCGGTGGCTTCCTCCTACGAGCAGTACTTC
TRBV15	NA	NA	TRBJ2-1	CATSRDWNLNEQFF	TGTGCCACCAGCAGAGATTGGAATCTCAATGAGCAGTTCTTC
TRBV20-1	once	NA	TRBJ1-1	CSATSQEINTEAFF	TGCAGTGCAACATCACAGGAAATCAACACTGAAGCTTTCTTT
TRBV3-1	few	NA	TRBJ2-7	CASSQLGFHEQYF	TGTGCCAGCAGCCAACTGGGTTTCCACGAGCAGTACTTC
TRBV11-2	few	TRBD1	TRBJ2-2	CASSRTGDNTGELFF	TGTGCCAGCAGCAGGACAGGGGATAACACCGGGGAGCTGTTTTTT
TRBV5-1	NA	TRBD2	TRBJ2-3	CASSPSGSGTDTQYF	TGCGCCAGCAGCCCGAGCGGGAGTGGCACAGATACGCAGTATTTT
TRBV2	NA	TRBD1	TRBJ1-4	CASSVQGGNEKLFF	TGTGCCAGCAGCGTACAGGGGGGAAATGAAAAACTGTTTTTT
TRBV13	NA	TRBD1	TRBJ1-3	CASSPGTGTSGNTIYF	TGTGCCAGCAGCCCCGGGACAGGGACTTCTGGAAACACCATATATTTT
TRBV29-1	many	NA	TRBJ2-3	CSVDRFNGDTQYF	TGCAGCGTTGACAGATTTAATGGAGATACGCAGTATTTT
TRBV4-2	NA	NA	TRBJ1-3	CASSQDPRDSGNTIYF	TGTGCCAGCAGCCAAGATCCACGGGACTCTGGAAACACCATATATTTT
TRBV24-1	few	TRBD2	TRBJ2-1	CATSDRTSGRAGGQFF	TGTGCCACCAGTGACCGGACTAGCGGGAGGGCCGGAGGGCAGTTCTTC
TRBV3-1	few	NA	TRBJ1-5	CASSKFLGNQPQHF	TGTGCCAGCAGCAAATTTTTGGGCAATCAGCCCCAGCATTTT